This passage covers 3 T cell receptor beta chains from one sample sequenced in a study of cytomegalovirus exposure and HLA in healthy donors (dated by TCRdb to about 2017). Library preparation was by the immunoSEQ multiplex PCR assay. The multiplex PCR relied on a mix of 60 forward primers for TCR Vbeta segments and 13 reverse primers for TCR Jbeta segments. The source is immuneACCESS, and TCRdb retained only in-frame sequences with V and J called. Part of the clones is not carried over; for the studies checked, unresolved V genes explain less than half of this, and the remainder is unexplained. The sample data list about 110,000 clones, and about 59% of these were observed just once. The ten largest clones capture 3% to 4% of the sample. The sample consisted of PBMCs. These receptors all come from a man in his thirties or forties in good health and CMV-seropositive.

Only a few counts were recorded for this clone. The rearrangement uses TRBV30 and TRBJ1-5, with D perhaps TRBD1 (6 bases). Germline V gene sequence: CDR1 GTSNPN, CDR2 SVGIG (reference sequence). The CDR3 totals 14 residues. V was clipped by 2 bases and J by 7 bases, with 15 bases between them. CDR3 in amino acids: CAWSQDRVAQPQHF. The CDR3 DNA follows: TGTGCCTGGAGTCAGGACAGAGTAGCCCAGCCCCAGCATTTT. Combining the CDR3 with reference TRBV30 and TRBJ1-5 gives the whole variable domain SQTIHQWPATLVQPVGSPLSLECTVEGTSNPNLYWYRQAAGRGLQLLFYSVGIGQISSEVPQNLSASRPQDRQFILSSKKLLLSDSGFYLCAWSQDRVAQPQHFGDGTRLSIL.

The chain carries TRBV29-1 and TRBJ2-7, with 9 bases matching TRBD1. J was trimmed by 0 bases and V by 6 bases; bases with no gene match: 6. Looked up from germline, CDR1 is SQVTM and CDR2 is ANQGSEA. The CDR3 runs 14 residues. CDR3 in amino acids: CSVADRGISYEQYF. CDR3 in DNA: TGCAGCGTAGCCGACAGGGGGATCTCCTACGAGCAGTACTTC.

This clone was counted a few times. The chain couples TRBV2 to TRBJ2-3, with D possibly being TRBD1 (5 bases). With 3 bases removed from V and 0 bases from J, the gap between germline ends came to 13 bases. CDR3 length: 16 amino acids. Germline values: CDR1 SNHLY, CDR2 FYNNEI. The CDR3 protein is CASSEWGPSSTDTQYF. CDR3 DNA sequence: TGTGCCAGCAGTGAGTGGGGCCCATCTAGCACAGATACGCAGTATTTT.